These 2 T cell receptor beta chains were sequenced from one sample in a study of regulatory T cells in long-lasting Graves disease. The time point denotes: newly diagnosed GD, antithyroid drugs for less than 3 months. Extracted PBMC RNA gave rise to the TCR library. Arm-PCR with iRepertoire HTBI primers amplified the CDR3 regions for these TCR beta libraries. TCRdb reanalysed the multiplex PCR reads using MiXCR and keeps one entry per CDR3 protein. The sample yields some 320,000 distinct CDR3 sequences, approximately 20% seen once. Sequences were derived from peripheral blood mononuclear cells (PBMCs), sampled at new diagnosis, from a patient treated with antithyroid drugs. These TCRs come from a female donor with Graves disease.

The chain's CDR3 is CASNKLWAGTGQQETQYF. The DNA for the CDR3 is TGTGCCAGTAACAAGTTATGGGCCGGGACAGGACAACAAGAGACCCAGTACTTC. The chain carries TRBV9 and TRBJ2-5; 8 bases line up with TRBD1. Germline V gene lookup returns CDR1 SGDLS and CDR2 YYNGEE. This CDR3 comprises 18 residues. J was trimmed by 2 bases and V by 8 bases; bases with no gene match: 20.

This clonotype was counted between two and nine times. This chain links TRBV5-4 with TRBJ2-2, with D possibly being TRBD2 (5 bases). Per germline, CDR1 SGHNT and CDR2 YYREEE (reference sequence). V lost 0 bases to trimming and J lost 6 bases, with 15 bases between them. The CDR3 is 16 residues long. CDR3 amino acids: CASSLDTTGWSGELFF. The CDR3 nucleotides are TGTGCCAGCAGCTTGGACACAACGGGGTGGTCCGGGGAGCTGTTTTTT.